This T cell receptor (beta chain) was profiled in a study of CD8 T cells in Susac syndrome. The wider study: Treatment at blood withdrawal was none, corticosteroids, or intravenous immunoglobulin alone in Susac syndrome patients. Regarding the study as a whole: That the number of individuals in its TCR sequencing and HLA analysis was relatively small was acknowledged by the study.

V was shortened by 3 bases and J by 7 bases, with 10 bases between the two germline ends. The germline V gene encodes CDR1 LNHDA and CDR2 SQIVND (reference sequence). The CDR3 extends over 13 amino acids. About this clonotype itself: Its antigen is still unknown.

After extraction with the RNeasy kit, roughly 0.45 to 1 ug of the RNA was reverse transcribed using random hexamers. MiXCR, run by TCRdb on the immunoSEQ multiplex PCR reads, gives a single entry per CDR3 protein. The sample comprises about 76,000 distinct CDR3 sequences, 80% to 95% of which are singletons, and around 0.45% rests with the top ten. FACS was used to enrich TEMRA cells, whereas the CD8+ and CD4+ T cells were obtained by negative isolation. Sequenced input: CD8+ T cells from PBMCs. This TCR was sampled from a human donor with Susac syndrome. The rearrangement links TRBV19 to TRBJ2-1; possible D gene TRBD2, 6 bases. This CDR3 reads CASSIGGFNEQFF. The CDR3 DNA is TGTGCCAGTAGTATTGGAGGGTTTAATGAGCAGTTCTTC.